The 16 T cell receptor beta chains below were found in one sample sequenced in a study of blood T cell repertoires in COVID-19. Using immunoSEQ multiplex PCR, the repertoire was profiled, and TCRdb retains in-frame clones only, with some absent. This sample has 150,000 to 200,000 clones; more than 70% occur once, and the top ten carry 5% to 6.5%. Sequences were obtained from peripheral blood. Receptors were obtained from a man between 35 and 55 years old with active or convalescent COVID-19.

The chain employs TRBV7-9 and TRBJ1-1, with 9 bases fitting TRBD1. This CDR3 is built from 16 residues. The V segment lost 4 bases and the J segment 4 bases; nucleotides outside the gene matches: 10. The germline V gene encodes CDR1 SEHNR and CDR2 FQNEAQ (reference sequence). CDR3 residues: CASSSPWTGEATEAFF. CDR3 DNA: TGTGCCAGCAGCTCCCCCTGGACAGGGGAGGCCACTGAAGCTTTCTTT.

The J gene is TRBJ1-1, the V gene TRBV11-3; D not certain. CDR1 and CDR2 from the germline V gene are SGHNT and YENEEA. The CDR3 consists of 13 residues. Deletions cut 4 bases from V and 0 bases from J, with 6 bases between. The CDR3 loop is CASSWAVNTEAFF. CDR3 sequence (DNA): TGTGCCAGCAGCTGGGCAGTGAACACTGAAGCTTTCTTT. The variable domain in full, with the rest retrieved from reference TRBV11-3 and TRBJ1-1, is EAGVVQSPRYKIIEKKQPVAFWCNPISGHNTLYWYLQNLGQGPELLIRYENEEAVDDSQLPKDRFSAERLKGVDSTLKIQPAELGDSAVYLCASSWAVNTEAFFGQGTRLTVV.

The chain recombines TRBV10-3 with TRBJ1-3; 7 bases agree with TRBD1. The CDR3 runs to 15 residues. V lost 6 bases to trimming and J lost 2 bases; unmatched junction nucleotides: 7. The germline V gene has CDR1 ENHRY and CDR2 SYGVKD. The CDR3 loop is CAIRIDRAPGNTIYF. Here the CDR3 DNA reads TGTGCCATCAGGATCGACAGGGCCCCTGGAAACACCATATATTTT.

The genes are TRBV18 and TRBJ1-1; D uncertain. Trimming shortened V by 3 bases and J by 0 bases, and 14 bases separated the two germline ends. The CDR3 covers 16 residues. Germline V gives CDR1 KGHSH, CDR2 LQKENI. The CDR3 coding sequence is TGTGCCAGCTCACCGGGAACCGGGAGGGTGAACACTGAAGCTTTCTTT. The encoded protein is CASSPGTGRVNTEAFF.

In nucleotides, the CDR3 is TGTGCCAGCAGCGGGAACAGGAACACCGGGGAGCTGTTTTTT. This gives the protein CASSGNRNTGELFF. The rearrangement links TRBV28 to TRBJ2-2; perhaps TRBD2 as D (5 bases). Germline V gene lookup returns CDR1 MDHEN and CDR2 SYDVKM. V lost 6 bases and J 1 base, leaving 9 bases between the germline ends. The CDR3 is 14 residues long. The full variable domain, rest sourced from reference TRBV28 and TRBJ2-2, is DVKVTQSSRYLVKRTGEKVFLECVQDMDHENMFWYRQDPGLGLRLIYFSYDVKMKEKGDIPEGYSVSREKKERFSLILESASTNQTSMYLCASSGNRNTGELFFGEGSRLTVL.

The chain recombines TRBV5-1 with TRBJ2-5; TRBD1 aligns across 9 bases. The V segment lost 5 bases and the J segment 5 bases; nucleotides outside the gene matches: 22. This CDR3 is built from 19 residues. CDR1 is SGHRS and CDR2 is YFSETQ in the germline V gene. Here the CDR3 reads CASSFGRGRNRGPKETQYF. In DNA form, the CDR3 reads TGCGCCAGCAGTTTCGGCCGGGGACGGAACAGGGGGCCGAAGGAGACCCAGTACTTC.

V is TRBV11-2 and J is TRBJ2-4, with D unresolved. V lost 3 bases and J 4 bases, leaving 4 bases between the germline ends. There are 12 residues in the CDR3. Germline V gives CDR1 SGHAT, CDR2 FQNNGV. CDR3 coding DNA: TGTGCCAGCAGCTTCCAGAAAAACATTCAGTACTTC. Its protein product is CASSFQKNIQYF.

The chain recombines TRBV28 with TRBJ2-1, with D perhaps matching TRBD2 (6 bases). This CDR3 spans 15 amino acids. The germline V gene encodes CDR1 MDHEN and CDR2 SYDVKM. Trimming pared 7 bases from V and 0 bases from J, leaving 13 bases between. CDR3 in amino acids: CASKRPGSSYNEQFF. CDR3 DNA: TGTGCCAGCAAGAGGCCCGGGAGCTCCTACAATGAGCAGTTCTTC. The whole variable domain, remainder taken from reference TRBV28 and TRBJ2-1, is DVKVTQSSRYLVKRTGEKVFLECVQDMDHENMFWYRQDPGLGLRLIYFSYDVKMKEKGDIPEGYSVSREKKERFSLILESASTNQTSMYLCASKRPGSSYNEQFFGPGTRLTVL.

The rearrangement uses TRBV29-1 and TRBJ1-1; TRBD1 might be the D (6 bases). The germline V gene has CDR1 SQVTM and CDR2 ANQGSEA. The CDR3 loop spans 14 amino acids. Trimming removed 6 bases at V and 1 base at J, with 15 bases between. The CDR3 loop reads CSVRGTVGNTEAFF. The CDR3, as DNA: TGCAGCGTGAGGGGGACGGTAGGGAACACTGAAGCTTTCTTT.

Written as DNA, the CDR3 is TGTGCCAGCAGCCAAGAGGGGAGCTCCTATAATTCACCCCTCCACTTT. This gives the protein CASSQEGSSYNSPLHF. This chain joins TRBV3-1 (or the pseudogene TRBV3-2) and TRBJ1-6; D gene ambiguous. Looked up from germline, CDR1 is LGHDT and CDR2 is YNNKEL (reference sequence). The CDR3 consists of 16 residues. The V end was cut by 0 bases, the J end by 0 bases, with 6 bases between.

V gene TRBV4-1 combines with J gene TRBJ2-1; TRBD1 agrees at 8 bases. Germline V gene sequence: CDR1 MGHRA, CDR2 YSYEKL. The CDR3 runs to 15 residues. V was clipped by 1 base and J by 7 bases; unmatched bases: 6. CDR3 bases: TGCGCCAGCAGCCAAGTCCGGACAGGGTCTAATGAGCAGTTCTTC. Protein product: CASSQVRTGSNEQFF.

This clone was picked up one time. The chain links TRBV19 to TRBJ1-5, with D uncertain. This CDR3 is 15 amino acids long. Germline CDR1 reads LNHDA; CDR2 reads SQIVND (reference sequence). V dropped 2 bases and J dropped 2 bases, with 10 bases sitting between them. The CDR3 region is CASSIPGLGNQPQHF. The CDR3 DNA reads as TGTGCCAGTAGTATACCGGGTCTGGGCAATCAGCCCCAGCATTTT. Together with reference TRBV19 and TRBJ1-5, the CDR3 gives the full variable domain: DGGITQSPKYLFRKEGQNVTLSCEQNLNHDAMYWYRQDPGQGLRLIYYSQIVNDFQKGDIAEGYSVSREKKESFPLTVTSAQKNPTAFYLCASSIPGLGNQPQHFGDGTRLSIL.

V and J are TRBV7-2 and TRBJ1-1, with 7 bases fitting TRBD1. CDR1 and CDR2 from the germline V gene are SGHTA and FQGNSA. This CDR3 has 13 amino acids. The J segment lost 5 bases and the V segment lost 5 bases, leaving 5 bases of the junction unmatched. CDR3 residues: CASSQGTATEAFF. The CDR3, as DNA: TGTGCCAGCAGCCAAGGGACAGCTACTGAAGCTTTCTTT.

The chain uses TRBV5-1 and TRBJ1-3; 10 bases align to TRBD1. Germline V gene sequence: CDR1 SGHRS, CDR2 YFSETQ. Germline trimming cut 3 bases from V and 1 base from J; bases unmatched to any gene: 7. The CDR3 consists of 17 residues. DNA for the CDR3: TGCGCCAGCAGCTCTCGACAGGGGGCCTTTTCTGGAAACACCATATATTTT. This encodes CASSSRQGAFSGNTIYF.

CDR3 in amino acids: CAIMGATYNSPLHF. In DNA, the CDR3 is TGTGCCATCATGGGGGCGACCTATAATTCACCCCTCCACTTT. The rearrangement joins TRBV10-3 to TRBJ1-6; D is perhaps TRBD1 (6 bases). This CDR3 has 14 residues. The V gene lost 7 bases and the J gene lost 2 bases, with 9 bases spanning the gap. Germline CDR1 ENHRY, CDR2 SYGVKD.

This chain links TRBV3-1 (or the pseudogene TRBV3-2) with TRBJ1-2; 8 bases map to TRBD1. The CDR3 loop spans 12 amino acids. Per germline, CDR1 LGHDT and CDR2 YNNKEL (reference sequence). The V and J ends lost 10 bases and 2 bases, in that order; junction bases with no gene match: 3. The CDR3 spells CATRTGNYGYTF. CDR3 sequence (DNA): TGTGCCACCCGGACAGGGAACTATGGCTACACCTTC.